This T cell receptor beta chain was captured by sequencing in a study of shared clonotypes between healthy human individuals. There are 14 residues in the CDR3. Trimming cost V 1 base and J 9 bases, with 16 bases left between them. Germline CDR1 reads SGHRS; CDR2 reads YFSETQ. As processed by the authors: Junction-only immunoSEQ data arrived without quality scores, meaning filtering differed. Profiled with immunoSEQ multiplex PCR; TCRdb holds only in-frame clones, not every one. D and trimming were read from the DNA, whereas the V and J calls and clone size are those reported in that table. Among about 500,000 clones listed, approximately 71% were seen once. Among the donors, all were Caucasian adults who lived in Nashville, Tennessee.

The sample taken for sequencing was PBMCs. The sequence came from a woman aged 40 to 55 in good health. Some clones in this sample may be carry-over from other donors' samples. V gene TRBV5-1 combines with J gene TRBJ1-2; weak D call: TRBD1 (6 bases). The CDR3 here is CASSLNYRVNSYTF. The CDR3 DNA is TGCGCCAGCAGCTTGAACTACAGGGTTAATAGCTACACCTTC.